The rows below give T cell receptor beta chains drawn from one sample of a study of T cell responses to AZD1222 COVID-19 vaccine. Generated by immunoSEQ multiplex PCR, the TCRdb table keeps only in-frame clones and is missing some. The data show around 100,000 clones, 70% to 90% seen once. Sequencing was performed on peripheral blood, taken 28 days after the second AZD1222 dose. The receptor set was obtained from an adult who received the AZD1222 COVID-19 vaccine. Both conserved end residues are part of each CDR3. Each record gives: J gene, clone size, D gene, CDR3 length, V gene, CDR3 DNA, CDR3 protein. A D gene is named only where the DNA matches it firmly. Part of the rows lack a size; the others show once, few, many or a class for expanded clones.

TRBJ2-7 NA TRBD1 16 TRBV7-2 TGTGCCAGCAGCCCTCCCTGGGACAGGCTCTCCTACGAGCAGTACTTC CASSPPWDRLSYEQYF
TRBJ2-1 NA TRBD2 15 TRBV2 TGTGCCAGCAGAGCCGGGACTAGCGGATACAATGAGCAGTTCTTC CASRAGTSGYNEQFF
TRBJ2-3 NA NA 19 TRBV11-2 TGTGCCAGCAGCTTAACCGCGAGACTGAGTATCTTTAGCACAGATACGCAGTATTTT CASSLTARLSIFSTDTQYF
TRBJ2-3 NA NA 11 TRBV28 TGTGCCAGCAGCCTCTTGGATACGCAGTATTTT CASSLLDTQYF
TRBJ2-1 NA TRBD1 15 TRBV2 TGTGCCAGCAGTGACGGGACAGATACCTACAATGAGCAGTTCTTC CASSDGTDTYNEQFF
TRBJ2-7 once NA 15 TRBV28 TGTGCCAGCAGTTGGACAGCCCTAGGCTCCTACGAGCAGTACTTC CASSWTALGSYEQYF
TRBJ1-2 NA NA 15 TRBV5-1 TGCGCCAGCAGCTTGGCCCAGCCGGATTTTTATGGCTACACCTTC CASSLAQPDFYGYTF
TRBJ2-6 NA NA 15 TRBV19 TGTGCCAGTAGTCATCAGGGGTATGGGGCCAACGTCCTGACTTTC CASSHQGYGANVLTF
TRBJ2-3 NA NA 15 TRBV5-1 TGCGCCAGCAGCTCCTCTAGCGCAAACACAGATACGCAGTATTTT CASSSSSANTDTQYF
TRBJ1-2 NA NA 15 TRBV27 TGTGCCAGCAGTTTATTGGCAGGGCCCTTGGGCGGCTACACCTTC CASSLLAGPLGGYTF
TRBJ2-1 NA NA 15 TRBV5-5 TGTGCCAGCAGCTATTGGGACGGTAATTCAAATGAGCAGTTCTTC CASSYWDGNSNEQFF
TRBJ2-7 NA TRBD1 16 TRBV7-9 TGTGCCAGCAGCCCACAGGGGACGGTGAAAGTCTACGAGCAGTACTTC CASSPQGTVKVYEQYF
TRBJ1-5 NA TRBD1 16 TRBV19 TGTGCCAGTAGTAATCCCCCGGGACAGCTCAATCAGCCCCAGCATTTT CASSNPPGQLNQPQHF
TRBJ1-1 NA TRBD1 14 TRBV2 TGTGCCAGCACCGCCGACAGGGGAGTTACTGAAGCTTTCTTT CASTADRGVTEAFF
TRBJ1-1 NA NA 13 TRBV28 TGTGCCACAAAACAGGGTATGAACACTGAAGCTTTCTTT CATKQGMNTEAFF
TRBJ2-1 NA TRBD2 14 TRBV18 TGTGCCAGCTCGTCGACTAGCGGATACAATGAGCAGTTCTTC CASSSTSGYNEQFF
TRBJ2-6 once NA 14 TRBV15 TGTGCCACCAGCGACTTTTCTGGGGCCAACGTCCTGACTTTC CATSDFSGANVLTF
TRBJ2-7 NA TRBD1 14 TRBV5-1 TGCGCCAGCAGCTCCGGGACAGAGCCCTACGAGCAGTACTTC CASSSGTEPYEQYF
TRBJ1-6 NA NA 13 TRBV27 TGTGCCAGCACTTTAACAGGGAATTCACCCCTCCACTTT CASTLTGNSPLHF
TRBJ1-3 NA NA 15 TRBV9 TGTGCCAGCAGCGTAGATGGGGGAAATGGCTACACCATATATTTT CASSVDGGNGYTIYF
TRBJ2-7 NA TRBD1 15 TRBV28 TGTGCCAGTAACCGCCCGGGACAGGGGTTGTGGGAGCAGTACTTC CASNRPGQGLWEQYF
TRBJ1-1 few TRBD1 16 TRBV5-4 TGTGCCAGCAGCTTGTCGGGCAGGGGGTCGAACACTGAAGCTTTCTTT CASSLSGRGSNTEAFF
TRBJ2-5 few NA 11 TRBV6-5 TGTGCCAGCAGAGTCCAAGAGACCCAGTACTTC CASRVQETQYF
TRBJ1-1 NA TRBD1 15 TRBV5-1 TGCGCCAGCAGCTTGTTGTCAGGGGGTTTTTCTGAAGCTTTCTTT CASSLLSGGFSEAFF
TRBJ1-5 NA TRBD1 15 TRBV2 TGTGCCAGCACCGCCGATACAGGGGGCGCGATACCCCAGCATTTT CASTADTGGAIPQHF
TRBJ2-7 NA NA 11 TRBV5-4 TGTGCCAGCAGCTTGGCGGACGAGCAGTACTTC CASSLADEQYF
TRBJ2-3 NA NA 15 TRBV28 TGTGCCAGCAGTTTAGCGGGGACTAGCACAGATACGCAGTATTTT CASSLAGTSTDTQYF
TRBJ1-2 NA TRBD1 16 TRBV7-9 TGTGCCAGCAGCCCAACCGGGACAGGGGTTTCGTTTGGCTACACCTTC CASSPTGTGVSFGYTF
TRBJ2-7 NA NA 14 TRBV3-1/TRBV3-2 TGTGCCAGCAGCCGAAAAGGACAGAACAGGGAGCAGTACTTC CASSRKGQNREQYF
TRBJ2-2 few NA 15 TRBV15 TGTGCCACCAGCAGAGATTATGGGAACACCGGGGAGCTGTTTTTT CATSRDYGNTGELFF
TRBJ2-3 NA NA 15 TRBV6-5 TGTGCCAGCAGTTATGCGTCCCGGGACCAGTCTACTCAGTATTTT CASSYASRDQSTQYF
TRBJ2-7 once TRBD1 15 TRBV3-1/TRBV3-2 TGTGCCAGCAGCCAAGCATGGGATACAGGGGCCGAGCAGTACTTC CASSQAWDTGAEQYF
TRBJ2-2 NA TRBD1 17 TRBV28 TGTGCCAGCAGAGGGGCAGGGGGCGTGACGAACACCGGGGAGCTGTTTTTT CASRGAGGVTNTGELFF
TRBJ1-4 NA NA 16 TRBV11-2 TGTGCCAGCAGCTTACGGGCTTTTGCAACTAATGAAAAACTGTTTTTT CASSLRAFATNEKLFF
TRBJ2-5 NA TRBD2 15 TRBV7-2 TGTGCCAGCAGCTTACCGGGACTAGTGCGAGAGACCCAGTACTTC CASSLPGLVRETQYF
TRBJ2-2 NA TRBD1 14 TRBV19 TGTGCCAGTAGGGGACAGGAGAAGACCGGGGAGCTGTTTTTT CASRGQEKTGELFF
TRBJ1-1 NA NA 13 TRBV30 TGTGCCTGGAGTGTGGAGGGGAACACTGAAGCTTTCTTT CAWSVEGNTEAFF
TRBJ2-1 NA NA 11 TRBV24-1 TGTGCCACCAGTGTATACAATGAGCAGTTCTTC CATSVYNEQFF
TRBJ2-7 NA TRBD2 16 TRBV4-1 TGCGCCAGCAGCCACGGTCCGGGACTATCCTCCTACGAGCAGTACTTC CASSHGPGLSSYEQYF
TRBJ2-7 NA TRBD1 14 TRBV28 TGTGCCAGCATCGGGACAGGCGTTAGGAACGAGCAGTACTTC CASIGTGVRNEQYF
TRBJ1-1 NA NA 13 TRBV3-1/TRBV3-2 TGTGCCAGCAGCCCTACAAGGGGGGGACTGGCTTTCTTT CASSPTRGGLAFF
TRBJ2-7 NA TRBD1 14 TRBV6-4 TGTGCCGGGAACAGGGGGCCTTGGACCTACGAGCAGTACTTC CAGNRGPWTYEQYF
TRBJ1-2 NA NA 13 TRBV5-6 TGTGCCAGCAGCTTGCGGACAGTCTATGGCTACACCTTC CASSLRTVYGYTF
TRBJ1-1 NA NA 13 TRBV18 TGTGCCAGCTCACTGAAAGGGGGAGCTGAAGCTTTCTTT CASSLKGGAEAFF
TRBJ1-4 NA NA 16 TRBV5-6 TGTGCCAGCAGCTTGCGAAAGTTAAGAACTAATGAAAAACTGTTTTTT CASSLRKLRTNEKLFF
TRBJ1-5 NA NA 14 TRBV28 TGTGCCAGCAGTTTTGGCAGGGGAAATCAGCCCCAGCATTTT CASSFGRGNQPQHF
TRBJ2-5 NA TRBD1 15 TRBV6-5 TGTGCCAGCAGTCGGGGACAGGGGGTTACAGAGACCCAGTACTTC CASSRGQGVTETQYF
TRBJ1-1 NA TRBD1 14 TRBV10-1 TGCGCCAGCATCCCGCAGGGGGTGGACACTGAAGCTTTCTTT CASIPQGVDTEAFF
TRBJ2-3 NA NA 14 TRBV7-2 TGTGCCAGCAGCTTAGGTTGGGGCACAGATACGCAGTATTTT CASSLGWGTDTQYF
TRBJ2-2 NA NA 18 TRBV5-5 TGTGCCAGCAGCTCAAGGTACCTGAGTGCCGCGAACACCGGGGAGCTGTTTTTT CASSSRYLSAANTGELFF
TRBJ1-2 NA TRBD1 15 TRBV27 TGTGCCAGCAGTTCCCCCGGACAGGGGAGCTATGGCTACACCTTC CASSSPGQGSYGYTF
TRBJ2-1 NA NA 13 TRBV6-5 TGTGCCAGCAGTTCGGGGTCCTACAATGAGCAGTTCTTC CASSSGSYNEQFF
TRBJ2-4 once NA 14 TRBV21-1 TGTGCCAGCAGCGGGAGGGGGGCCAAAAACATTCAGTACTTC CASSGRGAKNIQYF
TRBJ1-1 NA TRBD1 14 TRBV20-1 TGCAGTGCTAGTCTACAGGGGGCAGACACTGAAGCTTTCTTT CSASLQGADTEAFF
TRBJ2-7 NA TRBD1 15 TRBV27 TGTGCCAGCAGTTTGGCCGGGACAGAAATTTACGAGCAGTACTTC CASSLAGTEIYEQYF
TRBJ2-1 NA TRBD1 16 TRBV7-3 TGTGCCAGCAGCTTAAATCCCGGGACAGGGTCCAATGAGCAGTTCTTC CASSLNPGTGSNEQFF
TRBJ1-2 once NA 14 TRBV19 TGTGCCAGTAGTATTCAGGGTCCGAGTAGTGGCTACACCTTC CASSIQGPSSGYTF